The 23 T cell receptor beta chains listed next were all sequenced from one sample in a study of OX40 agonist ivuxolimab in advanced cancers. The data were produced by immunoSEQ multiplex PCR, yet TCRdb's version contains in-frame clones alone and is incomplete. The sample lists tens of thousands of clones; around 87% were seen once. The starting material was CD4+ or CD8+ T cells sorted from blood, obtained in a trial of the OX40 agonist ivuxolimab. Receptor source: an adult with an advanced solid tumor such as melanoma, head and neck, liver or kidney cancer.

V gene TRBV19 combines with J gene TRBJ1-4; weak D call: TRBD1 (5 bases). CDR1 and CDR2 from the germline V gene are LNHDA and SQIVND (reference sequence). Between the trimmed V and J ends, which lost 3 bases and 4 bases, there was a span of 15 bases. This CDR3 region has 16 residues. CDR3 DNA: TGTGCCAGTAGTATCGGGTCCAGTGGGGGTAATGAAAAACTGTTTTTT. Protein: CASSIGSSGGNEKLFF.

This chain links TRBV7-9 with TRBJ1-3, with D tentatively TRBD1 (5 bases). Trimming removed 2 bases from V and 0 bases from J, with 17 bases in between. This CDR3 has 18 amino acids. Germline V gene lookup returns CDR1 SEHNR and CDR2 FQNEAQ (reference sequence). The CDR3 sequence is CASSLLKDIWASGNTIYF. The DNA for the CDR3 is TGTGCCAGCAGCTTACTCAAGGACATCTGGGCCTCTGGAAACACCATATATTTT.

The V gene is TRBV18, the J gene TRBJ2-7, with D uncertain. The CDR3 runs to 13 residues. Per germline, CDR1 KGHSH and CDR2 LQKENI. V lost 3 bases and J 0 bases, leaving 6 bases between the germline ends. The CDR3 protein is CASSPESSYEQYF. The CDR3 coding sequence is TGTGCCAGCTCACCTGAGAGCTCCTACGAGCAGTACTTC. Combining the CDR3 with reference TRBV18 and TRBJ2-7 gives the whole variable domain NAGVMQNPRHLVRRRGQEARLRCSPMKGHSHVYWYRQLPEEGLKFMVYLQKENIIDESGMPKERFSAEFPKEGPSILRIQQVVRGDSAAYFCASSPESSYEQYFGPGTRLTVT.

The chain links TRBV10-1 to TRBJ2-3, with 8 bases matching TRBD2. The CDR3 has 16 amino acids. Germline V CDR1 and CDR2: WNHNN, SYGVQD (reference sequence). J was trimmed by 2 bases and V by 5 bases; bases with no gene match: 9. The CDR3: CASSTAGTRTTDTQYF. The DNA for the CDR3 is TGCGCCAGCAGTACCGCCGGGACTAGGACCACAGATACGCAGTATTTT.

This clone has a single count. The chain couples TRBV6-5 to TRBJ2-7, with D hard to call. The CDR3 is 12 residues long. Germline V gene lookup returns CDR1 MNHEY and CDR2 SVGAGI. V was cut by 6 bases and J by 6 bases, with 12 bases left in between. Here the CDR3 DNA reads TGTGCCAGCAGCCCCGCCTGGGCCGAGCAGTACTTC. Translated: CASSPAWAEQYF.

The genes are TRBV20-1 and TRBJ1-1; the D gene is possibly TRBD1 (5 bases). Germline CDR1 and CDR2: DFQATT and SNEGSKA (reference sequence). With 5 bases removed from V and 7 bases from J, the gap between germline ends came to 11 bases. The CDR3 length is 11 residues. CDR3: CSASNQGEAFF. CDR3 coding DNA: TGCAGTGCTTCCAACCAGGGTGAAGCTTTCTTT.

The J gene is TRBJ2-2, the V gene TRBV5-6; 7 bases match TRBD2. Germline CDR1 reads SGHDT; CDR2 reads YYEEEE. The CDR3 contains 15 residues. J was trimmed by 0 bases and V by 4 bases; bases with no gene match: 3. The CDR3, as DNA: TGTGCCAGCAGCCGGGGACTAACGAACACCGGGGAGCTGTTTTTT. Protein sequence: CASSRGLTNTGELFF.

This sequence joins TRBV4-2 and TRBJ2-7; 10 bases map to TRBD2. This CDR3 spans 18 amino acids. Unmatched junction bases numbered 9, after V lost 1 base and J lost 0 bases. Germline values: CDR1 LGHNA, CDR2 YNFKEQ. In nucleotides, the CDR3 is TGTGCCAGCAGCCAAGGAACCGTAGCGGGGGGAAGCTCCTACGAGCAGTACTTC. This translates into CASSQGTVAGGSSYEQYF.

The count of this clone is one. The chain employs TRBV10-3 and TRBJ1-4; D unclear. Germline V gene lookup returns CDR1 ENHRY and CDR2 SYGVKD. This CDR3 contains 15 residues. V lost 2 bases and J 0 bases, leaving 7 bases between the germline ends. CDR3 amino acids: CAISEKSATNEKLFF. CDR3 in DNA: TGTGCCATCAGTGAGAAGTCGGCAACTAATGAAAAACTGTTTTTT.

The chain combines TRBV6-5 with TRBJ2-3; 7 positions match TRBD1. The CDR3 runs to 12 residues. V gave up 7 bases and J gave up 4 bases; unmatched junction bases: 2. Germline V CDR1 and CDR2: MNHEY, SVGAGI. CDR3 nucleotide sequence: TGTGCCAGCATCGGGACAGCAGATACGCAGTATTTT. It is translated as CASIGTADTQYF.

In this sample, this clone is medium-sized (0.01 to 0.1%). This sequence joins TRBV4-2 and TRBJ2-7, with D perhaps matching TRBD2 (6 bases). Trimming cost V 4 bases and J 0 bases, with 13 bases left between them. Germline V gene data show CDR1 as LGHNA and CDR2 as YNFKEQ. This CDR3 region has 15 residues. CDR3 loop: CASSPDLGGSYEQYF. CDR3 nucleotide sequence: TGTGCCAGCAGCCCGGACCTGGGGGGCTCCTACGAGCAGTACTTC.

In this sample, this clone turned up once. The chain recombines TRBV28 with TRBJ2-5; possible D gene TRBD1, 6 bases. The V end lost 6 bases, the J end lost 2 bases, and 10 bases lay between the germline ends. Per germline, CDR1 MDHEN and CDR2 SYDVKM. The CDR3 spans 13 residues. CDR3 sequence: CASSGQPQETQYF. The DNA for the CDR3 is TGTGCCAGCAGCGGACAGCCTCAAGAGACCCAGTACTTC.

Notes on this clone: Other DNA sequences in the same sample also yield this CDR3. The chain uses TRBV28 and TRBJ2-5, with D uncertain. The V gene lost 4 bases and the J gene lost 2 bases, with 8 bases spanning the gap. CDR1 is MDHEN and CDR2 is SYDVKM in the germline V gene. The CDR3 has 13 residues. Written as DNA, the CDR3 is TGTGCCAGCAGTTCCCCGGCTCAAGAGACCCAGTACTTC. It is translated as CASSSPAQETQYF.

The chain couples TRBV5-6 to TRBJ2-6, with a weak D call TRBD2 (5 bases). This CDR3 region has 16 residues. Trimming removed 4 bases from V and 2 bases from J, with 13 bases in between. Germline V gene sequence: CDR1 SGHDT, CDR2 YYEEEE. DNA for the CDR3: TGTGCCAGCAGCCGAGCCGGGGTCGCTGGGGCCAACGTCCTGACTTTC. Residues: CASSRAGVAGANVLTF.

For this clone: Germline is not matched at one junction end, which may reflect a read error. The chain recombines TRBV19 with TRBJ1-2, with a weak D call TRBD1 (6 bases). The germline V gene has CDR1 LNHDA and CDR2 SQIVND (reference sequence). CDR3 size: 12 residues. CDR3 DNA sequence: TGTGCCAGTAGTATCGCTCAGGGGTCGGAGAGCTTC. The encoded protein is CASSIAQGSESF.

This clone occurred once. This chain links TRBV19 with TRBJ2-1, with D maybe TRBD2 (5 bases). Looked up from germline, CDR1 is LNHDA and CDR2 is SQIVND (reference sequence). The CDR3 consists of 16 residues. V was cut by 5 bases and J by 0 bases, with 14 bases left in between. The CDR3 DNA follows: TGTGCCAGTAGTCCCGTGGACTCGAGCTCCTACAATGAGCAGTTCTTC. Encoded protein: CASSPVDSSSYNEQFF.

V is TRBV10-2 and J is TRBJ2-3; TRBD1 agrees at 7 bases. CDR1 is WSHSY and CDR2 is SAAADI in the germline V gene. This CDR3 spans 16 amino acids. V was pared by 3 bases and J by 4 bases, with 10 bases of the junction left unmatched. CDR3 DNA sequence: TGCGCCAGCAGTGACCTTGGGACAGCTGATTCAGATACGCAGTATTTT. It translates to CASSDLGTADSDTQYF.

This chain links TRBV11-2 with TRBJ2-7, with 8 bases lining up with TRBD1. V lost 5 bases and J lost 5; bases outside the gene matches: 8. Germline CDR1 and CDR2: SGHAT and FQNNGV. CDR3 length equals 14 residues. As DNA, the CDR3 is TGTGCCAGCAGCCCCCAGGGGGCGGGGCACGAGCAGTACTTC. It is translated as CASSPQGAGHEQYF.

The chain uses TRBV6-1 and TRBJ1-5, with D maybe TRBD1 (6 bases). The V gene lost 3 bases and the J gene lost 3 bases, with 9 bases spanning the gap. CDR1 and CDR2 from the germline V gene are MNHNS and SASEGT. CDR3 length: 14 amino acids. CDR3 in DNA: TGTGCCAGCAGTGATCCGGGGGCCAATCAGCCCCAGCATTTT. Its protein is CASSDPGANQPQHF.

The V call is TRBV6-6, the J call TRBJ1-3; no definite D call. The germline V and J ends were trimmed by 0 bases and 2 bases, with 8 bases remaining between them. This CDR3 region has 15 residues. In germline, CDR1 is MNHNY, CDR2 SVGAGI (reference sequence). CDR3 protein: CASSYSHGAGNTIYF. The DNA of the CDR3 is TGTGCCAGCAGTTACTCACACGGAGCTGGAAACACCATATATTTT.

The chain employs TRBV5-6 and TRBJ2-5; TRBD2 might be the D (5 bases). Germline CDR1 reads SGHDT; CDR2 reads YYEEEE. The length of the CDR3 is 14 residues. With 0 bases removed from V and 3 bases from J, the gap between germline ends came to 9 bases. The DNA for the CDR3 is TGTGCCAGCAGCTTGGGGTGGGGAGAAGAGACCCAGTACTTC. Protein: CASSLGWGEETQYF.

The chain is built from TRBV16 and TRBJ2-7; no clear D gene. This CDR3 region has 13 residues. Deletions cut 3 bases from V and 4 bases from J, with 10 bases between. From germline, CDR1 is KGHSY and CDR2 FQNENV. The CDR3 region is CASSQASPYEQYF. CDR3 DNA: TGTGCCAGCAGCCAGGCCAGCCCATACGAGCAGTACTTC.

This chain joins TRBV5-8 and TRBJ1-2; TRBD1 matches at 7 bases. Losses at the gene ends were 3 bases for V and 7 bases for J; bases not matched to a gene: 3. This CDR3 spans 12 amino acids. Germline-derived CDR1 and CDR2 are SGHTS and YDEGEE. CDR3 nucleotide sequence: TGTGCCAGCAGCTCCGACAGGGTTGGCTACACCTTC. Translated, it gives CASSSDRVGYTF.